This entry features one T cell receptor (beta chain) sequence. The data belong to a study of blood T cell repertoires in COVID-19. Only in-frame clones appear in the TCRdb table, and some are missing; sequencing was by immunoSEQ multiplex PCR. The data hold 85,000 to 95,000 clones, with 86% observed a single time. This CDR3 region has 14 residues. Between the trimmed V and J ends, which lost 4 bases and 2 bases, there was a span of 13 bases. Germline-derived CDR1 and CDR2 are SGDLS and YYNGEE. The clonotype was recovered from a human donor in a cohort sampled during active COVID-19. Material for sequencing was peripheral blood. The rearrangement joins TRBV9 to TRBJ2-7; weak D call: TRBD2 (7 bases). The CDR3 region has the DNA TGTGCCAGCAGCCCGCCGGGGGGCCCCTACGAGCAGTACTTC. It is translated as CASSPPGGPYEQYF.